Described below is a single TCR beta chain sequence and its context. The target of this receptor is not known. The input lacks base qualities; no much larger clone sits a single base away. The germline V gene yields SGHRS for CDR1 and YFSETQ for CDR2. V lost 0 bases and J lost 7 bases; the stretch between them is 11 bases long. The CDR3 covers 14 residues, taking in both the cysteine and the phenylalanine. The DNA shown is the 42-base CDR3, in frame from base 1. The sample comes from a study of CD8 T cells in ankylosing spondylitis (TCRdb year 2017). Context from the whole study: The study profiled T cell receptor beta repertoires in healthy donors and ankylosing spondylitis patients to find disease-linked TCR variants. The full study cohort comprised around 25 ankylosing spondylitis patients and around 100 healthy donors. Samples of peripheral blood were taken, and for ankylosing spondylitis patients, synovial fluid was collected as well.

Paper-wide results and their limitations: A TCR beta motif of seven or eight highly homologous amino acid variants appeared characteristic of blood from ankylosing spondylitis patients. The disease-linked clones had a CD8+ phenotype and were found at relatively low frequencies in peripheral blood. Some of the motif variants had been reported before in the synovial fluid and blood of reactive arthritis patients, a finding that suggests common disease-initiation mechanisms. According to the report, matched synovial fluid samples from ankylosing spondylitis patients were significantly enriched for the disease-linked clones.

The sequencer was an Illumina HiSeq 2500. TCR beta libraries were prepared by quantitative 5'-RACE with molecular barcodes. Per the original workflow: To identify disease-linked TCR variants, a new computational method was used, one built on a probabilistic model of VDJ rearrangement. The public reads were reanalyzed by TCRdb: fastp trimming at Q25, MiXCR alignment, in-frame beta chains only. Duplicate CDR3 protein sequences are folded into a single record with the most common DNA and genes. The V and J calls and clone size are TCRdb's, not the authors'. Here the sample has more than 200,000 distinct CDR3 sequences; under 30% occur a single time. The ten largest make up 0.5% to 0.75% of the sample.

This clonotype originated in a male donor with ankylosing spondylitis or in good health (not recorded which). The sequence links TRBV5-1 to TRBJ2-1; the D gene is unclear. The sequenced sample consisted of blood, either unsorted or a sorted T cell fraction (not recorded which). CDR3 loop: CASSLAGFGNEQFF. The DNA is TGCGCCAGCAGCTTGGCCGGTTTCGGGAATGAGCAGTTCTTC.